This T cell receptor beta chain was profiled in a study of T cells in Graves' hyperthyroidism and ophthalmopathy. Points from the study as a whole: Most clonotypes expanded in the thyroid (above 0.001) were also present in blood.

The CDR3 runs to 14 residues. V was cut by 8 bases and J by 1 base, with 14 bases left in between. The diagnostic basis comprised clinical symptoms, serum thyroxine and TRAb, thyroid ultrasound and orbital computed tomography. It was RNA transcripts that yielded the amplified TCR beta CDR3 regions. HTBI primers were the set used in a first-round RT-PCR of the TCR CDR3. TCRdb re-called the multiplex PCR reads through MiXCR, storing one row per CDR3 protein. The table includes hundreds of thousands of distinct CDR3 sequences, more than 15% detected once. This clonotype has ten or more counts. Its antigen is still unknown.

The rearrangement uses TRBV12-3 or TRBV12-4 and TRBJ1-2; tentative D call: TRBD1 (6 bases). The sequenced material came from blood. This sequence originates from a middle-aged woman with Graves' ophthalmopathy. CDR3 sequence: CASGFAGVNYGYTF. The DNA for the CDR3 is TGTGCCAGCGGGTTTGCAGGGGTTAACTATGGCTACACCTTC.